This T cell receptor beta chain was sequenced in a study of cytomegalovirus exposure and HLA in healthy donors. Broader study findings: Subsequent analysis showed first-cohort TCR clusters tending to co-occur in about 110 validation repertoires. Cytomegalovirus-associated status was assigned to about 160 TCR beta chains.

A word on this clone: Its antigen remains unidentified.

The trim removed 5 bases at V and 3 bases at J, leaving 5 bases unmatched. The CDR3 contains 16 residues. Germline V gene sequence: CDR1 SGHTA, CDR2 FQGNSA. TCRdb keeps only in-frame clones here, not all; method: immunoSEQ multiplex PCR. The table lists under 80,000 clones, about 90% of them singletons. The specimen sequenced was PBMCs. The rearrangement links TRBV7-2 to TRBJ2-7, with TRBD2 matching 15 bases. The sequence was collected from a woman under 30 in good health and CMV-seronegative. The CDR3 DNA reads TGTGCCAGCAGCATCGGACTAGCGGGAGGGGGCTACGAGCAGTACTTC. It is translated as CASSIGLAGGGYEQYF.